A selection of T cell receptor beta chains follows, all from one sample in a study of shared clonotypes between healthy human individuals. Sequencing used immunoSEQ multiplex PCR; TCRdb keeps in-frame clones, though not all of them. The sample has around 1.4 million clones; 98% are singletons. Sequencing was carried out using naive CD4+ T cells sorted from blood. All receptors derive from a young man in good health. The CDR3 runs from the conserved cysteine through the conserved F or W. D genes are given only for firm matches. Clone size appears in some rows only: once, few, many, or a class for an expanded clone.

clone size	V gene	J gene	D gene	CDR3 DNA	CDR3 protein
-	TRBV27	TRBJ2-1	TRBD2	TGTGCCAGCAGACGCGGACTAGCGGGAGGTCTTTACAATGAGCAGTTCTTC	CASRRGLAGGLYNEQFF
-	TRBV5-1	TRBJ2-3	-	TGCGCCAGCAGTTTCTTTCCGGGCACAGATACGCAGTATTTT	CASSFFPGTDTQYF
-	TRBV6-1	TRBJ2-7	TRBD2	TGTGCCAGCATAGGAAGCGGGAGGCACTCCTACGAGCAGTACTTC	CASIGSGRHSYEQYF
-	TRBV7-9	TRBJ2-7	TRBD1	TGTGCCAGCAGCCCGGGACAGGGGGCTTACGAGCAGTACTTC	CASSPGQGAYEQYF
-	TRBV5-6	TRBJ2-2	-	TGTGCCAGCAGCTTTGCCGGGGAGCTGTTTTTT	CASSFAGELFF
-	TRBV6-1	TRBJ1-5	-	TGTGCCAGCAGTGATTCGGGCAGGGGAGGCCCCCAGCATTTT	CASSDSGRGGPQHF
-	TRBV6-1	TRBJ2-1	TRBD2	TGTGCCAGCAGTTCCGGGACTAGGAATGAGCAGTTCTTC	CASSSGTRNEQFF
-	TRBV7-9	TRBJ2-3	TRBD1	TGTGCCAGCAACGAGCGGGACAGGGATACAGATACGCAGTATTTT	CASNERDRDTDTQYF
-	TRBV18	TRBJ1-2	-	TGTGCCAGCTCACCGAGAGGAAACTATGGCTACACCTTC	CASSPRGNYGYTF
-	TRBV2	TRBJ1-2	-	TGTGCCGTACCGGACGGGCTGGGATATGGCTACACCTTC	CAVPDGLGYGYTF
-	TRBV18	TRBJ2-1	-	TGTGCCAGCTCAGTCGACAATGAGCAGTTCTTC	CASSVDNEQFF
once	TRBV28	TRBJ2-1	-	TGTGCCAGCAGTTTATGGTCCTCGCCAGACAATGAGCAGTTCTTC	CASSLWSSPDNEQFF
-	TRBV28	TRBJ2-1	TRBD2	TGTGCCAGCAGTTCCCATGCTAGCGGGAGTTTAAATGAGCAGTTCTTC	CASSSHASGSLNEQFF
-	TRBV9	TRBJ2-2	-	TGTGCCAGCAGCGAGGGCGTCAACACCGGGGAGCTGTTTTTT	CASSEGVNTGELFF
-	TRBV7-9	TRBJ2-7	-	TGTGCCAGCAGCCTAACAGGTAGATACGAGCAGTACTTC	CASSLTGRYEQYF
once	TRBV10-2	TRBJ1-2	-	TGCGCCAGCAGCGGGGTACAGTCAAACTATGGCTACACCTTC	CASSGVQSNYGYTF
-	TRBV28	TRBJ2-2	TRBD1	TGTGCCAGCAGTTTCCCGGACAGGGCCAACACCGGGGAGCTGTTTTTT	CASSFPDRANTGELFF
-	TRBV7-3	TRBJ2-1	TRBD1	TGTGCCAGCAGCTCATCTCCGGGACAGGGGGACAATGAGCAGTTCTTC	CASSSSPGQGDNEQFF
-	TRBV7-2	TRBJ1-2	TRBD1	TGTGCCAGCAGCCTCAGGGGGCGCGATGGCTACACCTTC	CASSLRGRDGYTF
-	TRBV18	TRBJ1-2	TRBD1	TGTGCCAGCTCACCAAAAGCCCGGGACAGGAACAACTATGGCTACACCTTC	CASSPKARDRNNYGYTF
-	TRBV6-1	TRBJ2-1	-	TGTGCCAGCAGTGAAGGGACGGGTGGCCGTGAGCAGTTCTTC	CASSEGTGGREQFF
-	TRBV30	TRBJ2-1	-	TGTGCCTGGAGCGGCGCTAGCGATTTCTACAATGAGCAGTTCTTC	CAWSGASDFYNEQFF
-	TRBV5-4	TRBJ2-2	TRBD2	TGTGCCAGCAGCTCGGCGGGAGAGCGCACCGGGGAGCTGTTTTTT	CASSSAGERTGELFF
-	TRBV7-6	TRBJ2-3	TRBD1	TGTGCCAGCAGCTTAGCTTCGGGACAGGAGGGGACAGATACGCAGTATTTT	CASSLASGQEGTDTQYF
-	TRBV7-9	TRBJ1-2	-	TGTGCCAGCAGCTTAGGACAGGCGGGTTATGGCTACACCTTC	CASSLGQAGYGYTF
-	TRBV9	TRBJ2-5	-	TGTGCCAGCAGCTCGGAGCAGACGGAGACCCAGTACTTC	CASSSEQTETQYF
-	TRBV15	TRBJ2-5	TRBD1	TGTGCCACCAGCCCCAGTCGGACAGGGGGCGGAGAGACCCAGTACTTC	CATSPSRTGGGETQYF
-	TRBV7-2	TRBJ2-3	-	TGTGCCAGCAGCTTAGTTAGGGTTGCAGATACGCAGTATTTT	CASSLVRVADTQYF
-	TRBV6-5	TRBJ1-2	-	TGTGCCAGCAACTCGGGCGCAGGAGGCTACACCTTC	CASNSGAGGYTF
once	TRBV19	TRBJ2-6	TRBD1	TGTGCCAGTAGTATCGCTACAGGGGGCGTGACTGGGGCCAACGTCCTGACTTTC	CASSIATGGVTGANVLTF
-	TRBV11-2	TRBJ2-3	TRBD2	TGTGCCAGCAGCTTAGTCCTAGCGGGAGGACAAGATACGCAGTATTTT	CASSLVLAGGQDTQYF
once	TRBV4-2	TRBJ2-1	-	TGTGCCAGCAGCCACCCCCGAGGACCCTACAATGAGCAGTTCTTC	CASSHPRGPYNEQFF
-	TRBV5-1	TRBJ2-5	-	TGCGCCAGCAGCTTTAACAGAATGGAAGGGCAAGAGACCCAGTACTTC	CASSFNRMEGQETQYF
once	TRBV19	TRBJ2-3	-	TGTGCCAGTAGTATTGGGAAAACCCCCCATACGCAGTATTTT	CASSIGKTPHTQYF